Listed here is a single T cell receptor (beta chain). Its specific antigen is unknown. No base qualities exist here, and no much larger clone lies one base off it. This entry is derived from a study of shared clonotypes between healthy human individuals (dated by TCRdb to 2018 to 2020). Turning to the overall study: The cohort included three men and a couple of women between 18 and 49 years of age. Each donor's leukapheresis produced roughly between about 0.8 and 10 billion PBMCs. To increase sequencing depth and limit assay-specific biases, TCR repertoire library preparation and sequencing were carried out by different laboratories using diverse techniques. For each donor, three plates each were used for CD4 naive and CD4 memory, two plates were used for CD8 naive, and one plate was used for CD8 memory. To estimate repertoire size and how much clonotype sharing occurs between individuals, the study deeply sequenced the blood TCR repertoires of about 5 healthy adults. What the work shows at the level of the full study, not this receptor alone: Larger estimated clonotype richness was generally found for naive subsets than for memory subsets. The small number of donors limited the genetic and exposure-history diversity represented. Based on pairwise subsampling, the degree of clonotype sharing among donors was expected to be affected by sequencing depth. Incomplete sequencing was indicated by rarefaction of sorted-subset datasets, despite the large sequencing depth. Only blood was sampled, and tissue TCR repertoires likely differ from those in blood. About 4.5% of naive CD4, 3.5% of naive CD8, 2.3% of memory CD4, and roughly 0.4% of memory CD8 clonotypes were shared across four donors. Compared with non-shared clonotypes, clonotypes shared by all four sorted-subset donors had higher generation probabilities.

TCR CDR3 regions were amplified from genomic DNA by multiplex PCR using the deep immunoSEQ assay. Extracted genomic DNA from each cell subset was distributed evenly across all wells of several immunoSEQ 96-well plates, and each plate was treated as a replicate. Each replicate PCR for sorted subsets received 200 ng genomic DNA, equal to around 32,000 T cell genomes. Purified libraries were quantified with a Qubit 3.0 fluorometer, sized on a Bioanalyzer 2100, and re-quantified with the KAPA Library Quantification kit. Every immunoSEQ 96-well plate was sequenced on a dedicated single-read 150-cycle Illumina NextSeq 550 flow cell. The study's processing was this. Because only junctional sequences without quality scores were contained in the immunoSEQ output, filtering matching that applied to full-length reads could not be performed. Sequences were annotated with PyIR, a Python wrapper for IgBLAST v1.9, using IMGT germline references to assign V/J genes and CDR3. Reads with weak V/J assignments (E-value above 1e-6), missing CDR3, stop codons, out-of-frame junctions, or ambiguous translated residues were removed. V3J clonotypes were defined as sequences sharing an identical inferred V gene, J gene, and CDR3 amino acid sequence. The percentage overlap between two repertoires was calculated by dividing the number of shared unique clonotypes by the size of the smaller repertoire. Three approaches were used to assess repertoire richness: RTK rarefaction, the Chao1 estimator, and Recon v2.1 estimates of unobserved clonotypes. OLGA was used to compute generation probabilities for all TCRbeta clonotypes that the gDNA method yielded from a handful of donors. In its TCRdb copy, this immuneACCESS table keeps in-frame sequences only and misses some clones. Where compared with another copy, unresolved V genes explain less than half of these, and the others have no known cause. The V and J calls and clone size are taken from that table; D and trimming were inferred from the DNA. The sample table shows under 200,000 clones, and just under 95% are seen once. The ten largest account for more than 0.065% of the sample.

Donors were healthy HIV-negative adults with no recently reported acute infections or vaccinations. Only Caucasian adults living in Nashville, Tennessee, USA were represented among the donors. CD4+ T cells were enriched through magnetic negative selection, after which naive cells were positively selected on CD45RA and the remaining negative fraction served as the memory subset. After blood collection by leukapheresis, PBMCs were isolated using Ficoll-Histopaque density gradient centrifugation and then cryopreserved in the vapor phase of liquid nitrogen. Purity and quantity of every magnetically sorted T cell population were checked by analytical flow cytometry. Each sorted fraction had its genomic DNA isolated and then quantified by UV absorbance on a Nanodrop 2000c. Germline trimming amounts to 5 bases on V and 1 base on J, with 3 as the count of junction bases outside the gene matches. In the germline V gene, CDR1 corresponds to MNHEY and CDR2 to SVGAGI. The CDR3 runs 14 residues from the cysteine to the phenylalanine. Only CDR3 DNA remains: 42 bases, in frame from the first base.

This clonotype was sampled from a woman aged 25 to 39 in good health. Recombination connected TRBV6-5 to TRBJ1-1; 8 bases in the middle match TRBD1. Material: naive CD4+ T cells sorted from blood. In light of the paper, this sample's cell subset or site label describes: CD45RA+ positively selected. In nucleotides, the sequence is TGTGCCAGCAGTGGGACAGGCACGAACACTGAAGCTTTCTTT. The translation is CASSGTGTNTEAFF.